The entry below gives a single T cell receptor beta chain sequence along with its context. Its target is unknown. One end of the junction does not line up with germline, which may come from a read error. Genomic DNA, the template, was used for profiling of the TCR beta VDJ and CDR3. MiXCR, run by TCRdb on the reads, gives a single entry per CDR3 protein. Among approximately 380,000 distinct CDR3 sequences listed, 60% to 80% were seen once. The germline gives CDR1 SGHTA, CDR2 FQGTGA. The CDR3 has 14 amino acids. This sample was taken from a study of CD8+CD57+ T cells in acquired aplastic anemia. Study information: The average for DNA from sorted CD4+ and CD8+ cells was 3.2 ug. Among healthy donors, CD4+ cells averaged around 10 million reads. Study results and limitations: The study identified roughly 31 CD8+ CDR3 sequences shared by patients and controls.

This chain connects TRBV7-3 to TRBJ2-7, with 7 bases aligning to TRBD1. The receptor comes from a human donor in good health, serving as a control. The sample taken for sequencing was sorted CD4+, CD8+, or CD8+CD57+ T cells (not recorded which) from PBMCs. The CDR3 DNA is TGTGCCAGCAGCCCACGGACAGGCATCAACACTGAAGCTTTC. The encoded protein is CASSPRTGINTEAF. Full variable domain (missing parts from reference TRBV7-3 and TRBJ2-7): GAGVSQTPSNKVTEKGKYVELRCDPISGHTALYWYRQSLGQGPEFLIYFQGTGAADDSGLPNDRFFAVRPEGSVSTLKIQRTERGDSAVYLCASSPRTGINTEAFGPGTRLTVT.